These T cell receptor beta chains were read from a single sample in a study of blood T cell repertoires in COVID-19. Method: immunoSEQ multiplex PCR; TCRdb's copy keeps in-frame clones and lacks some. The data show around 260,000 clones, with 75% to 90% seen just once and about 4.5% held by the top ten. The sample was peripheral blood. These receptors all come from a man in his 60s who had recovered from COVID-19. Both conserved end residues are part of each CDR3. A D gene is named only where the DNA matches it firmly. The size of a clone is reported for some rows only, either as once, few or many, or as a class for expanded clones.

V gene	D gene	clone size	J gene	CDR3 protein	CDR3 DNA
TRBV2	NA	NA	TRBJ1-5	CASSDGGAMRGQPQHF	TGTGCCAGCAGTGACGGCGGGGCCATGCGCGGGCAGCCCCAGCATTTT
TRBV7-8	NA	NA	TRBJ2-1	CASSFRVSSYNEQFF	TGTGCCAGCAGCTTCAGGGTGAGCTCCTACAATGAGCAGTTCTTC
TRBV7-3	NA	NA	TRBJ1-1	CASSLNPQVPPEAFF	TGTGCCAGCAGTTTAAATCCCCAGGTCCCCCCTGAAGCTTTCTTT
TRBV6-5	TRBD1	NA	TRBJ2-3	CASTRQGLDTDTQYF	TGTGCCAGCACCCGACAGGGGCTGGACACAGATACGCAGTATTTT
TRBV11-2	NA	many	TRBJ2-7	CASSLGSIGGDEQYF	TGTGCCAGCAGCTTAGGATCCATCGGGGGAGACGAGCAGTACTTC
TRBV29-1	NA	NA	TRBJ1-2	CSVEARYGYTF	TGCAGCGTTGAAGCCAGATATGGCTACACCTTC
TRBV5-1	TRBD1	NA	TRBJ1-1	CASSGIDRGPLNTEAFF	TGCGCCAGCAGTGGCATCGACAGGGGCCCTTTGAACACTGAAGCTTTCTTT
TRBV11-3	TRBD2	NA	TRBJ2-3	CASSLGASGSVDTQYF	TGTGCCAGCAGCTTAGGGGCTAGCGGGAGTGTCGATACGCAGTATTTT
TRBV28	TRBD2	NA	TRBJ2-3	CASSTGLRSTDTQYF	TGTGCCAGCAGTACGGGACTACGGAGCACAGATACGCAGTATTTT
TRBV19	NA	NA	TRBJ1-2	CASRGQNYGYTF	TGTGCCAGTCGCGGACAGAACTATGGCTACACCTTC
TRBV9	TRBD1	NA	TRBJ1-1	CASSTRQGAGNTEAFF	TGTGCCAGCAGCACCCGACAGGGGGCGGGTAACACTGAAGCTTTCTTT
TRBV7-3	NA	NA	TRBJ2-1	CASSLTGGQGEDEQFF	TGTGCCAGCAGCTTAACCGGTGGGCAGGGGGAGGATGAGCAGTTCTTC